This note documents a single TCR beta chain sequence. Its antigen specificity is not known. The junction and the germline gene differ at one end; a read error may be behind it. Genomic DNA extracted from bulk tumor tissue served as TCR template, with roughly 660 ng gDNA amplified per sample. Multiple biopsies per primary tumor were taken during surgery, spaced as far apart as possible within the tumor mass. The study cohort was described as untreated, and the patients were newly diagnosed NSCLC cases having curative surgery. Donors were fewer than 18 newly diagnosed non-small cell lung cancer patients undergoing surgery with curative intent. A couple of independent pathologists reviewed the resected tumor masses. Sequencing was performed only on DNA and RNA samples of high quality. From the germline V gene (reference sequence), CDR1 is MNHEY and CDR2 is SMNVEV. From cysteine to phenylalanine, the CDR3 is 15 amino acids long. CDR3 DNA only is kept here, 45 bases in frame from base 1.

The data stem from a study of immune heterogeneity within non-small cell lung tumors listed by TCRdb under 2018. Looking at the study overall: Histology comprised a handful of squamous cell carcinomas, roughly ten non-squamous carcinomas and 1 tumor not otherwise specified. To examine intratumoral immune heterogeneity, the study used whole-exome sequencing, RNA-seq and TCR beta repertoire sequencing on multiple spatially distinct regions of each NSCLC tumor. TCR repertoires were analyzed from about 60 tumor loci of approximately 15 patients, whereas transcriptome data were available for only around 42 loci from some 13 patients. For mutant peptides 8 to 11 amino acids long, netMHCpan-3.0 predicted neoantigen binding to the HLA alleles of each patient. Beyond this particular receptor, the publication reports: Identical dominant CDR3B clonotypes recurred across loci within a patient, yet different tumor locations also harbored unique high-frequency clones. Local T-cell repertoire clonality showed a statistically significant but moderate positive correlation with local tumor mutational burden (R about 0.35). For the most part, high-frequency TCR beta clonotypes differed from one individual patient to another.

A multiplex PCR system amplified the TCR beta CDR3 region, with a first 10-cycle round using 32 V-gene forward and 13 J-gene reverse primers. The first PCR round was done with a QIAGEN Multiplex PCR Kit, and the primer sequences were filed in Chinese patent CN105087789A. A second PCR round added Illumina universal primers using the Phusion High-Fidelity PCR Kit. Sequencing of the TCR libraries was done on the Illumina HiSeq X Ten platform in paired-end mode with a 151 bp read length. From the authors' description of their analysis: Reads lacking multiplex PCR primers were removed with Cutadapt, read pairs were merged with PEAR, and CDR3 regions were called with MiXCR default settings. Shannon entropy measured repertoire diversity, while clonality was calculated as one minus the Shannon entropy divided by the ln of the count of productive unique sequences. Dominant or high-frequency T-cell clones were defined as clonotypes at frequencies of at least 0.5%. TCRdb redid the processing of the public reads, applying fastp at Q25 and MiXCR, and retained in-frame beta chains. Each CDR3 protein gets just one entry, which takes the most common genes and DNA from the rows behind it. TCRdb's processing, not the study's, gives the V and J calls here. The sample yields about 21,000 distinct CDR3 sequences; 28% were counted once. In total, the top ten clones hold less than 4.5% of the sample.

Sequencing was carried out using lung tumor tissue. The TCR sequence derives from a man aged 40-49 years with non-small cell lung cancer. The rearranged chain carries TRBV27 and TRBJ2-5; TRBD2 is a possible D gene, resting on 6 matching bases. In nucleotides, the sequence is TGTGCCAGCAGTTTGCTGGGGGGTTGGGGAGACACCCCGCACTTC. It encodes CASSLLGGWGDTPHF.